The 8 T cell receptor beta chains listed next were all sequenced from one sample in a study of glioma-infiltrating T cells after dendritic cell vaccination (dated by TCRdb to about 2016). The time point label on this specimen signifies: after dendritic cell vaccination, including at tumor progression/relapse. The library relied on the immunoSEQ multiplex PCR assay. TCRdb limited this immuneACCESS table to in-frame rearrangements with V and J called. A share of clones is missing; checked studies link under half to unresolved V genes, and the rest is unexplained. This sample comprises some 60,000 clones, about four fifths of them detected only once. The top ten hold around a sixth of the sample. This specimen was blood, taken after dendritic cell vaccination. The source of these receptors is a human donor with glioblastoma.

CDR3 sequence (DNA): TGTGCCAGCAGCTTAAGACGGAGAAATTCACCCCTCCACTTT. Translation gives CASSLRRRNSPLHF. The V call is TRBV5-4, the J call TRBJ1-6; D unclear. This CDR3 has 14 amino acids. The V gene's germline CDR1 is SGHNT and CDR2 YYREEE (reference sequence). V was trimmed by 2 bases and J by 7 bases, leaving 10 bases between them.

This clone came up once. The CDR3 DNA follows: TGTGCCAGCAGCCGGACTGCGTTCGCGAACACCGGGGAGCTGTTTTTT. It yields the protein CASSRTAFANTGELFF. The V and J genes are TRBV11-2 and TRBJ2-2, with TRBD2 as a possible D gene (5 bases). V lost 5 bases and J lost 0, with 13 bases in between. Germline CDR1 SGHAT, CDR2 FQNNGV. This CDR3 is built from 16 residues.

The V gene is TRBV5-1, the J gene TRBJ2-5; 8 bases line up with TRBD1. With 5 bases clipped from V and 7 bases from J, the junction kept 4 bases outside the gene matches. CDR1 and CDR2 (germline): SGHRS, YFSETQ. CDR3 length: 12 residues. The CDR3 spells CASRTGDWTQYF. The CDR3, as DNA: TGCGCCAGCAGGACAGGGGATTGGACCCAGTACTTC.

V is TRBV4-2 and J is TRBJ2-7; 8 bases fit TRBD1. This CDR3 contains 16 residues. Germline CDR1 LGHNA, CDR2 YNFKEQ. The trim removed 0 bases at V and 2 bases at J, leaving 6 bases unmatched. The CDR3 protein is CASSQEATGGTYEQYF. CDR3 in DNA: TGTGCCAGCAGCCAAGAAGCAACAGGGGGGACCTACGAGCAGTACTTC.

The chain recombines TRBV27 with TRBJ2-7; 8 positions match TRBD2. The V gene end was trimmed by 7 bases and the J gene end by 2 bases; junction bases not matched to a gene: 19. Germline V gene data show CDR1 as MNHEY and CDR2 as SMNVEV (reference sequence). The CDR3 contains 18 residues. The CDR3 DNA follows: TGTGCCAGCACCCCCCGCAGGGGAGCGGGGGAGACACCCTACGAGCAGTACTTC. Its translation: CASTPRRGAGETPYEQYF.

As DNA, the CDR3 is TGTGCCAGTAACCCTGCGGCGAGGGCCGGGACTGAAGCTTTCTTT. It specifies CASNPAARAGTEAFF. The chain joins TRBV19 to TRBJ1-1; D is undetermined. This CDR3 has 15 amino acids. Trimming shortened V by 7 bases and J by 5 bases, and 20 bases separated the two germline ends. Germline V gene sequence: CDR1 LNHDA, CDR2 SQIVND (reference sequence). The entire variable domain, with the rest obtained from reference TRBV19 and TRBJ1-1, is as follows: DGGITQSPKYLFRKEGQNVTLSCEQNLNHDAMYWYRQDPGQGLRLIYYSQIVNDFQKGDIAEGYSVSREKKESFPLTVTSAQKNPTAFYLCASNPAARAGTEAFFGQGTRLTVV.

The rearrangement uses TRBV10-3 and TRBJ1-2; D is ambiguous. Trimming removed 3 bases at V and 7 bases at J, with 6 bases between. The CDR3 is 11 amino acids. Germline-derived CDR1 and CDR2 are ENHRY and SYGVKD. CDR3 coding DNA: TGTGCCATCAGTGATCATTCTGGCTACACCTTC. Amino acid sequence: CAISDHSGYTF.

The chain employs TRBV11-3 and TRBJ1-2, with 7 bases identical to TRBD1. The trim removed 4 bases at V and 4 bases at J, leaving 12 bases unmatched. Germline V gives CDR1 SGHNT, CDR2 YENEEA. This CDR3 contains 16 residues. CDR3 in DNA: TGTGCCAGCAGCTCCATCAGGGGGGATAGGGGCTATGGCTACACCTTC. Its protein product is CASSSIRGDRGYGYTF.